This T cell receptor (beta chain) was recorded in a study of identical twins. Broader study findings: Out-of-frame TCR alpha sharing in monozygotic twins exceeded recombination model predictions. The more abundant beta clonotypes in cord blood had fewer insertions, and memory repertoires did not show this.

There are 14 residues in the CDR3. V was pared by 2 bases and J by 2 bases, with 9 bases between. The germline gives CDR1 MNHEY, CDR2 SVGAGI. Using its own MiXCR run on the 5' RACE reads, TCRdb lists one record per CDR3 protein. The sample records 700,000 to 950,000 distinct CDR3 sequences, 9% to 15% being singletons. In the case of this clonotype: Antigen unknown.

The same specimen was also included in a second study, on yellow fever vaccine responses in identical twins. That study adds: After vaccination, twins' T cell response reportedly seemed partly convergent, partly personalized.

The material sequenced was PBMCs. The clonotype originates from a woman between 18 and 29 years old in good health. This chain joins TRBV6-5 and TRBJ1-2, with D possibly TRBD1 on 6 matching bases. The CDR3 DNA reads TGTGCCAGCAGTTACGGGGGGCGCAACTATGGCTACACCTTC. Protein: CASSYGGRNYGYTF.